This TCR beta chain comes out of a study of HIV-infected patients and healthy controls. There are 14 residues in the CDR3. CDR1 is MDHEN and CDR2 is SYDVKM in the germline V gene. V was clipped by 4 bases and J by 4 bases, with 12 bases between them. Alpha and beta constant-region primers primed reverse transcription of 400 to 500 ng RNA. Using multiplexing indices, alpha and beta chain libraries were generated apart by chain-specific third strand synthesis. TCRdb analysed the 5' RACE reads with MiXCR anew, one entry per CDR3 protein. The table records roughly 22,000 distinct CDR3 sequences, about 9% of them present only once. The repertoire came from unfractionated whole blood and reflected all unsorted peripheral T cells.

This clonotype was obtained from an adult in good health. The chain joins TRBV28 to TRBJ2-3; TRBD2 is a possible D gene (7 bases). Sequences were obtained from blood. The CDR3 here is CASSWGGPADTQYF. CDR3 DNA: TGTGCCAGCAGTTGGGGGGGGCCGGCAGATACGCAGTATTTT.